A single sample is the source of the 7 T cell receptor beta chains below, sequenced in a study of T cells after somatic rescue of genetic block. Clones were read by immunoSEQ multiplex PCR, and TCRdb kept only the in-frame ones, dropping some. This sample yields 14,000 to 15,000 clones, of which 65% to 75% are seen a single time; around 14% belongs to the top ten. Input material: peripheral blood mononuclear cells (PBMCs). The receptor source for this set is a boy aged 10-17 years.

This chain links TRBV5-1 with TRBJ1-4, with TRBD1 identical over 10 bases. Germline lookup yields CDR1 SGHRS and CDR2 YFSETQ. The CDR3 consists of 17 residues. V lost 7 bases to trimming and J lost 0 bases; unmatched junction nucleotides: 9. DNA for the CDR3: TGCGCCAGCGGGCCCGGACAGGGGGTTGCAACTAATGAAAAACTGTTTTTT. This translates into CASGPGQGVATNEKLFF.

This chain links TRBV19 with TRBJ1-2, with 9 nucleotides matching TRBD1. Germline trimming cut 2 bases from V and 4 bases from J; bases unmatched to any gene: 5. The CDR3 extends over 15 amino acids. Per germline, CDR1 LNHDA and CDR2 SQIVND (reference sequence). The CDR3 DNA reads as TGTGCCAGTAGTATACGGACAGGGGAAGGCTATGGCTACACCTTC. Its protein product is CASSIRTGEGYGYTF.

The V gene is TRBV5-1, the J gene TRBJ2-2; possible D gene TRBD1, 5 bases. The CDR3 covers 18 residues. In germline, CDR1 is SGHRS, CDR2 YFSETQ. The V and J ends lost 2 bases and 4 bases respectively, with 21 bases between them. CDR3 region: CASSFRVEASTSTGELFF. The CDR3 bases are TGCGCCAGCAGCTTCAGGGTAGAAGCAAGTACATCCACCGGGGAGCTGTTTTTT.

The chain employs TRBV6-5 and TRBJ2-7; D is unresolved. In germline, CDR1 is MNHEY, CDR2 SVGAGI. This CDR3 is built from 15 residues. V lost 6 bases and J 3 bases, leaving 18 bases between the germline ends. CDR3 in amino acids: CASRRDTGAHYEQYF. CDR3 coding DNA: TGTGCCAGCAGGCGTGACACGGGCGCCCACTACGAGCAGTACTTC.

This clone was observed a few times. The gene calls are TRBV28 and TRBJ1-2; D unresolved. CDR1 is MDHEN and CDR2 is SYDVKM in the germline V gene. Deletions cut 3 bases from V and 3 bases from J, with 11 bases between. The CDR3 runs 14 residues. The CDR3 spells CASSLLGRYYGYTF. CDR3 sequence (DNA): TGTGCCAGCAGTTTGCTGGGCCGATACTATGGCTACACCTTC.

This CDR3 reads CASSLQGVEQFF. In DNA, the CDR3 is TGCGCCAGCAGCTTGCAGGGGGTTGAGCAGTTCTTC. This chain joins TRBV5-1 and TRBJ2-1; 7 nucleotides match TRBD1. The CDR3 is 12 residues long. V was clipped by 1 base and J by 9 bases; unmatched bases: 1. Germline loops: CDR1 SGHRS, CDR2 YFSETQ.

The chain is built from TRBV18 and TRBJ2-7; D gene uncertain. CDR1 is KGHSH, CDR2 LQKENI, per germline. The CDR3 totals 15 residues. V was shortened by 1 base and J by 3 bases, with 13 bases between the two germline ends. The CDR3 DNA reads TGTGCCAGCTCACCACGCAGTCCGGGCTTCTACGAGCAGTACTTC. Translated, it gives CASSPRSPGFYEQYF. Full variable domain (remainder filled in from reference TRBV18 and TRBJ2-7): NAGVMQNPRHLVRRRGQEARLRCSPMKGHSHVYWYRQLPEEGLKFMVYLQKENIIDESGMPKERFSAEFPKEGPSILRIQQVVRGDSAAYFCASSPRSPGFYEQYFGPGTRLTVT.